The rows below give T cell receptor beta chains drawn from one sample of a study of T-cell reconstitution after alpha-beta-depleted transplantation in children. MiXCR was run by TCRdb on the PCR reads, yielding one entry per CDR3 protein. The data show hundreds of thousands of distinct CDR3 sequences, roughly 24% seen once. The sequences come from PBMCs, mostly from graft donor cells, collected 360 days after TCRalphabeta/CD19-depleted stem cell transplant. Source of these receptors: a boy under two years old who had a stem cell transplant for acute myeloid leukemia, so the T cells may come from the graft donor. CDR3s include the opening cysteine and the closing phenylalanine or tryptophan. D genes are given only for firm matches. Clone size is not always given. Where it is, it says once, few, many or a class for expanded clones.

j_call,v_call,d_call,clone_size,cdr3_length,cdr3_aa,cdr3_nt
TRBJ2-7,TRBV20-1,NA,NA,14,CSAPRGSTTYEQYF,TGCAGTGCCCCAAGAGGGAGCACAACCTACGAGCAGTACTTC
TRBJ2-7,TRBV20-1,TRBD1,few,13,CSARGWTGYEQYF,TGCAGTGCTAGAGGCTGGACAGGGTACGAGCAGTACTTC
TRBJ1-1,TRBV5-1,TRBD1,many,17,CASSLAWTGTGNTEAFF,TGCGCCAGCAGCTTGGCTTGGACAGGAACGGGGAACACTGAAGCTTTCTTT
TRBJ2-5,TRBV24-1,NA,few,15,CATSETGVGQETQYF,TGTGCCACCAGTGAGACGGGGGTAGGCCAAGAGACCCAGTACTTC
TRBJ2-2,TRBV6-5,NA,NA,15,CASSLLFANTGELFF,TGTGCCAGCAGTCTACTTTTCGCGAACACCGGGGAGCTGTTTTTT
TRBJ1-3,TRBV12-3/TRBV12-4,NA,few,13,CASSPTGRNTIYF,TGTGCCAGCAGTCCCACGGGTCGAAACACCATATATTTT
TRBJ1-5,TRBV4-3,NA,NA,15,CASSQPGPSNQPQHF,TGCGCCAGCAGCCAACCGGGACCTAGCAATCAGCCCCAGCATTTT
TRBJ2-7,TRBV6-2/TRBV6-3,NA,many,15,CASSSPDSHSYEQYF,TGTGCCAGCAGTTCGCCGGACAGCCACTCCTACGAGCAGTACTTC
TRBJ2-3,TRBV5-1,TRBD2,many,14,CASSREGGRDTQYF,TGCGCCAGCAGCCGGGAGGGTGGGAGAGATACGCAGTATTTT
TRBJ1-1,TRBV12-3/TRBV12-4,NA,NA,13,CASSYPRAGAKDF,TGTGCCAGCAGTTACCCACGTGCGGGGGCAAAAGACTTT
TRBJ2-1,TRBV28,TRBD2,many,13,CASSPSGSDEQFF,TGTGCCAGCAGTCCTAGCGGGTCCGATGAGCAGTTCTTC
TRBJ1-1,TRBV12-3/TRBV12-4,NA,many,13,CASRRQGYTEAFF,TGTGCCAGCCGCCGCCAGGGGTACACTGAAGCTTTCTTT
TRBJ2-5,TRBV29-1,NA,NA,16,CSVEDKFGLIWGTQYF,TGCAGCGTTGAGGACAAATTTGGTCTTATTTGGGGGACCCAGTACTTC
TRBJ2-3,TRBV24-1,NA,NA,12,CATSDLQGTQYF,TGTGCCACCAGTGATTTACAGGGTACGCAGTATTTT
TRBJ1-5,TRBV28,NA,NA,16,CASSSPGPLRNQPQHF,TGTGCCAGCAGTTCCCCGGGGCCCCTCCGGAATCAGCCCCAGCATTTT
TRBJ2-2,TRBV5-5,TRBD2,NA,14,CASTVPGGGGELFF,TGTGCCAGCACCGTCCCCGGGGGGGGCGGGGAGCTGTTTTTT
TRBJ1-1,TRBV6-5,TRBD1,NA,17,CASSYRSRQGAITEAFF,TGTGCCAGCAGTTACAGAAGCCGACAGGGGGCAATCACTGAAGCTTTCTTT
TRBJ2-3,TRBV28,NA,many,15,CASSLLSVSTDTQYF,TGTGCCAGCAGTTTACTGTCGGTCAGCACAGATACGCAGTATTTT
TRBJ2-5,TRBV20-1,TRBD1,NA,14,CSARGRQGTETQYF,TGCAGTGCTAGAGGGCGACAGGGAACAGAGACCCAGTACTTC
TRBJ2-1,TRBV6-5,NA,NA,14,CASSQLRSYNEQFF,TGTGCCAGCAGCCAACTCAGATCCTACAATGAGCAGTTCTTC
TRBJ2-2,TRBV15,NA,few,16,CATSRESQLNTGELFF,TGTGCCACCAGCAGAGAATCCCAGTTGAACACCGGGGAGCTGTTTTTT
TRBJ2-5,TRBV5-1,NA,many,13,CASSLIGQGTQYF,TGCGCCAGCAGCTTGATAGGGCAGGGGACCCAGTACTTC
TRBJ2-1,TRBV4-2,NA,few,13,CASSQDQHNEQFF,TGTGCCAGCAGCCAGGACCAACACAATGAGCAGTTCTTC
TRBJ1-6,TRBV20-1,NA,many,15,CSARQGWVDNSPLHF,TGCAGTGCTAGACAGGGTTGGGTAGATAATTCACCCCTCCACTTT
TRBJ2-1,TRBV6-2/TRBV6-3,NA,many,21,CASSYSTGQGAVRNSYNEQFF,TGTGCCAGCAGTTACTCGACTGGGCAAGGGGCCGTCAGGAACTCCTACAATGAGCAGTTCTTC
TRBJ2-3,TRBV20-1,NA,few,15,CSAGAPWGNIGTQYF,TGCAGTGCTGGGGCCCCTTGGGGGAACATAGGGACGCAGTATTTT
TRBJ2-7,TRBV10-3,NA,NA,13,CAISGASTYEQYF,TGTGCCATCAGTGGGGCTTCTACCTACGAGCAGTACTTC
TRBJ2-4,TRBV20-1,TRBD1,few,14,CSASDRGPKNIQYF,TGCAGTGCTTCGGACAGGGGTCCCAAAAACATTCAGTACTTC
TRBJ2-6,TRBV5-5,NA,many,18,CASSLGIFQISGANVLTF,TGTGCCAGCAGCTTGGGGATATTTCAGATCTCTGGGGCCAACGTCCTGACTTTC
TRBJ2-2,TRBV7-7,TRBD2,many,19,CASSRRTTSGGKNTGELFF,TGTGCCAGCAGCCGCCGGACGACTAGCGGGGGAAAGAACACCGGGGAGCTGTTTTTT
TRBJ2-5,TRBV20-1,TRBD1,NA,15,CSASVQGRNQETQYF,TGCAGTGCTAGCGTACAGGGGCGAAACCAAGAGACCCAGTACTTC
TRBJ2-1,TRBV20-1,NA,few,15,CSAGLRVPRKDEQFF,TGCAGTGCCGGGCTCCGGGTCCCAAGAAAGGATGAGCAGTTCTTC
TRBJ1-2,TRBV20-1,NA,NA,15,CSARARGPANYGYTF,TGCAGTGCGCGAGCCCGAGGACCAGCTAACTATGGCTACACCTTC
TRBJ1-3,TRBV6-5,NA,many,14,CASRAGYSGNTIYF,TGTGCCAGCCGGGCCGGTTACTCTGGAAACACCATATATTTT
TRBJ2-2,TRBV4-1,NA,NA,16,CASSQWDTPNTGELFF,TGCGCCAGCAGCCAATGGGACACTCCGAACACCGGGGAGCTGTTTTTT
TRBJ2-1,TRBV4-3,TRBD2,few,15,CASSHFSGGYNEQFF,TGCGCCAGCAGCCACTTTAGCGGGGGATACAATGAGCAGTTCTTC
TRBJ1-6,TRBV12-3/TRBV12-4,NA,few,15,CASSFGGADNSPLHF,TGTGCCAGCAGTTTTGGGGGGGCAGATAATTCACCCCTCCACTTT
TRBJ1-1,TRBV5-1,NA,NA,12,CATSNPGTEAFF,TGCGCCACCTCCAACCCCGGGACTGAAGCTTTCTTT
TRBJ1-1,TRBV24-1,NA,few,15,CATSDAHQGGTEAFF,TGTGCCACCAGTGACGCTCATCAAGGGGGCACTGAAGCTTTCTTT
TRBJ2-1,TRBV7-9,NA,many,15,CASSLWDFSYNEQFF,TGTGCCAGCAGCTTATGGGATTTCTCCTACAATGAGCAGTTCTTC
TRBJ2-1,TRBV29-1,TRBD2,few,14,CSVASGGAINEQFF,TGCAGCGTTGCGAGCGGGGGGGCGATAAATGAGCAGTTCTTC
TRBJ2-2,TRBV4-3,NA,NA,15,CASSQDGGNRGELFF,TGCGCCAGCAGCCAAGATGGGGGGAACAGAGGGGAGCTGTTTTTT
TRBJ2-1,TRBV10-3,TRBD2,few,18,CAISEPRGLTSGAQEQFF,TGTGCCATCAGTGAGCCAAGGGGATTGACTAGCGGGGCACAAGAGCAGTTCTTC
TRBJ1-1,TRBV10-3,TRBD1,NA,14,CAISDPDREGKAFF,TGTGCCATCAGTGATCCGGACAGGGAGGGAAAGGCTTTCTTT
TRBJ2-7,TRBV7-2,TRBD2,NA,15,CASSKRLAGAYEQYF,TGTGCCAGCAGCAAACGCCTAGCGGGGGCCTACGAGCAGTACTTC
TRBJ2-1,TRBV5-6,NA,NA,16,CASSLPHKRSYNEQFF,TGTGCCAGCAGCTTACCTCACAAACGCTCCTACAATGAGCAGTTCTTC
TRBJ2-7,TRBV24-1,NA,NA,15,CATSDSNRDSYEQYF,TGTGCCACCAGTGATTCGAACAGGGACTCCTACGAGCAGTACTTC
TRBJ2-3,TRBV20-1,NA,many,12,CSAGARTDTQYF,TGCAGTGCAGGGGCCCGCACAGATACGCAGTATTTT
TRBJ1-1,TRBV5-1,NA,NA,14,CASAGEGWGVEAFF,TGCGCCAGCGCGGGGGAGGGTTGGGGAGTCGAAGCTTTCTTT
TRBJ1-6,TRBV12-3/TRBV12-4,TRBD1,few,16,CASSSSKDRVVSPLHF,TGTGCCAGCAGTTCGAGTAAAGACAGGGTGGTCTCACCCCTCCACTTT